Listed below are T cell receptor beta chains from one sample, sequenced in a study of glioma-infiltrating T cells. Each CDR3 protein is one row after TCRdb ran MiXCR on the multiplex PCR reads. The table shows about 400,000 distinct CDR3 sequences, with 41% occurring only once. What was sequenced was glioma tissue, nonneoplastic brain tissue, or PBMCs (not recorded which). The receptors were gathered from a human donor with low-grade glioma or glioblastoma, undergoing nonglioma brain surgery, or in good health (not recorded which). CDR3s include the opening cysteine and the closing phenylalanine or tryptophan. A D gene is named only where the DNA matches it firmly. The size of a clone is reported for some rows only, either as once, few or many, or as a class for expanded clones.

d_gene	abundance	j_gene	v_gene	CDR3aa	CDR3nt
-	many	TRBJ1-1	TRBV6-1	CASKMNTEAFF	TGTGCCAGCAAGATGAACACTGAAGCTTTCTTT
TRBD2	-	TRBJ2-3	TRBV4-2	CASSQSPSGRNTDTQYF	TGTGCCAGCAGCCAATCACCTAGCGGGAGGAATACAGATACGCAGTATTTT
-	-	TRBJ1-4	TRBV20-1	CSARDSRQANEKLFF	TGCAGTGCTAGGGATTCTCGACAGGCTAATGAAAAACTGTTTTTT
-	once	TRBJ1-1	TRBV19	CASSILGTEAFF	TGTGCCAGTAGTATCCTAGGCACTGAAGCTTTCTTT
-	many	TRBJ1-5	TRBV20-1	CSAGGGGQPQHF	TGCAGTGCTGGAGGGGGGGGTCAGCCCCAGCATTTT
TRBD1	few	TRBJ1-2	TRBV3-1	CASSPRGQLYSANYGYTF	TGTGCCAGCAGCCCCCGGGGACAGCTCTATTCAGCTAACTATGGCTACACCTTC
TRBD2	-	TRBJ2-7	TRBV28	CASRMTSGRSYEQYF	TGTGCCAGCAGGATGACTAGCGGGAGGTCCTACGAGCAGTACTTC
TRBD1	-	TRBJ1-6	TRBV7-2	CASSFWDRANSPLHF	TGTGCCAGCAGCTTTTGGGACAGGGCCAATTCACCCCTCCACTTT
TRBD2	-	TRBJ2-3	TRBV7-2	CASSPGTISSTDTQYF	TGTGCCAGCAGCCCGGGGACTATTTCTAGCACAGATACGCAGTATTTT
-	-	TRBJ2-1	TRBV5-4	CASSLVRSSGRNNKQFF	TGTGCCAGCAGCTTGGTTCGGTCCAGCGGAAGAAACAATAAGCAGTTCTTC
-	few	TRBJ2-1	TRBV18	CASKRASVGDEQFF	TGTGCCAGCAAAAGGGCCTCTGTAGGGGATGAGCAGTTCTTC
TRBD1	many	TRBJ2-7	TRBV27	CASSLAPTGAYEQYF	TGTGCCAGCAGTCTGGCACCGACAGGGGCCTACGAGCAGTACTTC
TRBD1	many	TRBJ1-1	TRBV15	CATSRTGTGIFPGPNTEAFF	TGTGCCACCAGCAGAACCGGGACAGGAATCTTCCCCGGACCGAACACTGAAGCTTTCTTT
-	few	TRBJ2-7	TRBV7-9	CASSARSYEQYF	TGTGCCAGCAGCGCCCGGTCCTACGAGCAGTACTTC
-	-	TRBJ1-2	TRBV7-9	CASRAWGGYTF	TGTGCCAGCAGAGCCTGGGGAGGCTACACCTTC
TRBD2	few	TRBJ2-2	TRBV20-1	CSARVLERDGTGELFF	TGCAGTGCTAGAGTACTTGAGCGGGATGGAACCGGGGAGCTGTTTTTT
TRBD1	many	TRBJ1-1	TRBV6-1	CASSVHRGSNTEAFF	TGTGCCAGCAGTGTTCACAGGGGATCGAACACTGAAGCTTTCTTT
-	-	TRBJ1-3	TRBV18	CASSPRTVPSGNTIYF	TGTGCCAGCTCACCCCGGACAGTTCCCTCTGGAAACACCATATATTTT
TRBD2	few	TRBJ2-1	TRBV6-2/TRBV6-3	CASRSRLFTSGTYNEQFF	TGTGCCAGCAGAAGCCGCCTGTTTACTAGCGGGACGTACAATGAGCAGTTCTTC
-	few	TRBJ1-1	TRBV5-1	CASSLVPGADTEAFF	TGCGCCAGCAGCTTGGTGCCAGGGGCGGACACTGAAGCTTTCTTT
-	many	TRBJ2-1	TRBV27	CASSPWKASYNEQFF	TGTGCCAGCAGTCCCTGGAAGGCCTCCTACAATGAGCAGTTCTTC
-	-	TRBJ1-2	TRBV7-6	CASSLDGEGRIGYTF	TGTGCCAGCAGCTTAGATGGGGAGGGGCGGATCGGCTACACCTTC
TRBD1	many	TRBJ2-7	TRBV6-1	CASSLGGQGRTEQYF	TGTGCCAGCAGTTTAGGGGGACAGGGGAGGACCGAGCAGTACTTC
-	-	TRBJ2-1	TRBV20-1	CSAARHDNEQFF	TGCAGTGCCGCCCGACATGACAATGAGCAGTTCTTC
-	-	TRBJ2-7	TRBV7-9	CASSLGDFAYEQYF	TGTGCCAGCAGCTTGGGGGACTTCGCCTACGAGCAGTACTTC
TRBD1	many	TRBJ1-6	TRBV20-1	CSASGQGNSPLHF	TGCAGTGCTTCGGGACAGGGGAATTCACCCCTCCACTTT
TRBD1	-	TRBJ2-3	TRBV29-1	CSDGQEYTDTQYF	TGCAGCGACGGACAGGAGTACACAGATACGCAGTATTTT